Listed here are 13 T cell receptor beta chains from one sample, sequenced in a study of lymphopenia after photon versus proton radiotherapy. Generated by immunoSEQ multiplex PCR, the TCRdb table keeps only in-frame clones and is missing some. The table lists 67,000 or so clones, about 90% of them singletons. Specimen: peripheral blood, collected from a patient treated with proton-based radiotherapy. Receptor source: a man older than 75 with esophageal cancer.

V and J are TRBV29-1 and TRBJ2-3, with TRBD2 matching 13 bases. The V and J ends lost 4 bases and 3 bases, in that order; junction bases with no gene match: 4. Germline CDR1 SQVTM, CDR2 ANQGSEA. The CDR3 sequence is 15 residues long. The CDR3 protein is CSVAGLAGRTDTQYF. Here the CDR3 DNA reads TGCAGCGTTGCGGGACTAGCGGGGAGGACAGATACGCAGTATTTT.

The chain joins TRBV2 to TRBJ1-5; perhaps TRBD1 as D (6 bases). The CDR3 runs to 14 residues. V lost 6 bases, J lost 7 bases, and 16 bases lay in between. Germline-derived CDR1 and CDR2 are SNHLY and FYNNEI. CDR3 DNA sequence: TGTGCCAGCAGCGTACAGGGAGCGGCGCAGCCCCAGCATTTT. This gives the protein CASSVQGAAQPQHF.

This clone occurred once. The rearrangement links TRBV28 to TRBJ1-1; D unclear. The CDR3 extends over 11 amino acids. V lost 7 bases to trimming and J lost 5 bases, with 8 bases between them. CDR1 is MDHEN and CDR2 is SYDVKM in the germline V gene. CDR3 protein: CASTDTTEAFF. CDR3 DNA sequence: TGTGCCAGCACCGACACTACTGAAGCTTTCTTT.

The gene calls are TRBV7-9 and TRBJ1-3; D unresolved. Between the trimmed V and J ends, which lost 5 bases and 9 bases, there was a span of 14 bases. The CDR3 has 13 amino acids. The germline V gene encodes CDR1 SEHNR and CDR2 FQNEAQ (reference sequence). CDR3 sequence reads: CASSLRALPTIYF. CDR3 DNA: TGTGCCAGCAGCCTCCGGGCCCTCCCCACCATATATTTT.

The V gene is TRBV18, the J gene TRBJ2-1; 8 bases match TRBD2. The CDR3 sequence is 15 residues long. Trimming removed 1 base from V and 7 bases from J; junction bases left unmatched: 6. The V gene's germline CDR1 is KGHSH and CDR2 LQKENI. CDR3 sequence reads: CASSPLAGTDNEQFF. In DNA form, the CDR3 reads TGTGCCAGCTCACCACTAGCGGGGACGGATAATGAGCAGTTCTTC. Based on the CDR3 plus reference TRBV18 and TRBJ2-1, the full variable domain is NAGVMQNPRHLVRRRGQEARLRCSPMKGHSHVYWYRQLPEEGLKFMVYLQKENIIDESGMPKERFSAEFPKEGPSILRIQQVVRGDSAAYFCASSPLAGTDNEQFFGPGTRLTVL.

This clone was seen a handful of times. V gene TRBV4-3 combines with J gene TRBJ2-2; no reliable D call. V lost 2 bases, J lost 2 bases, and 9 bases lay in between. The CDR3 is 15 residues long. Germline V gives CDR1 LGHNA, CDR2 YSLEER. CDR3 in amino acids: CASSQRSLNTGELFF. The CDR3 region has the DNA TGCGCCAGCAGCCAAAGGTCCCTAAACACCGGGGAGCTGTTTTTT.

The gene calls are TRBV7-2 and TRBJ2-1, with D possibly TRBD2 on 5 matching bases. CDR1 and CDR2 (germline): SGHTA, FQGNSA. The CDR3 runs to 14 residues. With 6 bases removed from V and 3 bases from J, the gap between germline ends came to 12 bases. The CDR3 DNA is TGTGCCAGCAGGGAGGCCGGCGGCTACAATGAGCAGTTCTTC. Residues: CASREAGGYNEQFF.

The chain joins TRBV18 to TRBJ1-2, with D maybe TRBD1 (6 bases). Trimming removed 3 bases at V and 7 bases at J, with 15 bases between. The CDR3 length is 14 residues. Germline V gene data show CDR1 as KGHSH and CDR2 as LQKENI. CDR3 nucleotide sequence: TGTGCCAGCTCACCGGACGCAGGGGCCGCTGGCTACACCTTC. Protein sequence: CASSPDAGAAGYTF.

The rearrangement joins TRBV18 to TRBJ2-1; D is uncertain. Trimming took 1 base from V and 9 from J, leaving 7 bases between them. CDR1 KGHSH and CDR2 LQKENI come from the germline V gene. This CDR3 has 12 amino acids. CDR3 nucleotides: TGTGCCAGCTCACCACTCACTATTGAGCAGTTCTTC. The encoded protein is CASSPLTIEQFF.

CDR3 in amino acids: CASSSGAQLEQFF. CDR3 in DNA: TGTGCCAGCAGCTCGGGGGCCCAGCTTGAGCAGTTCTTC. This chain uses TRBV7-2 with TRBJ2-1; D is tentatively TRBD1 or TRBD2 (6 bases each). Between the trimmed V and J ends, which lost 4 bases and 9 bases, there was a span of 13 bases. Germline loops: CDR1 SGHTA, CDR2 FQGNSA. The CDR3 covers 13 residues. The full variable domain, in which reference TRBV7-2 and TRBJ2-1 provide the parts outside the CDR3, is GAGVSQSPSNKVTEKGKDVELRCDPISGHTALYWYRQSLGQGLEFLIYFQGNSAPDKSGLPSDRFSAERTGGSVSTLTIQRTQQEDSAVYLCASSSGAQLEQFFGPGTRLTVL.

The J gene is TRBJ2-5, the V gene TRBV5-1, with 8 positions matching TRBD1. CDR1 is SGHRS, CDR2 YFSETQ, per germline. Trimming took 0 bases from V and 5 from J; bases not matched to a gene: 12. CDR3 size: 17 residues. In nucleotides, the CDR3 is TGCGCCAGCAGCTTGGCCGTTCGGACAGGGCCAGGCGAGACCCAGTACTTC. As protein: CASSLAVRTGPGETQYF. The full variable domain, its missing parts supplied by reference TRBV5-1 and TRBJ2-5, is KAGVTQTPRYLIKTRGQQVTLSCSPISGHRSVSWYQQTPGQGLQFLFEYFSETQRNKGNFPGRFSGRQFSNSRSEMNVSTLELGDSALYLCASSLAVRTGPGETQYFGPGTRLLVL.

A remark on this clone: One end of the junction is discordant with germline, which a read error may explain. V gene TRBV30 combines with J gene TRBJ2-5; 10 nucleotides line up with TRBD2. The J call could be wrong; TRBJ2-7 is a better fit for the DNA end. The germline gives CDR1 GTSNPN, CDR2 SVGIG (reference sequence). CDR3 length equals 14 residues. The CDR3 protein is CAWTPLAGVHEQYF. DNA for the CDR3: TGTGCTTGGACCCCTCTAGCGGGAGTGCACGAGCAGTACTTC.

This sequence joins TRBV11-2 and TRBJ1-1; no definite D call. CDR3 length equals 15 residues. Germline V gives CDR1 SGHAT, CDR2 FQNNGV. V was shortened by 1 base and J by 4 bases, with 13 bases between the two germline ends. The CDR3 sequence is CASSLVAGRGTEAFF. CDR3 nucleotide sequence: TGTGCCAGCAGCTTAGTAGCTGGGCGAGGCACTGAAGCTTTCTTT.